This T cell receptor (beta chain) was captured in a study of blood T cell repertoires in COVID-19 (dated by TCRdb to 2018 to 2020). Background on the whole study: Samples covering the acute and convalescent phases of COVID-19 were provided by collaborators in the United States, Italy and Spain. Subjects who had been exposed to COVID-19, were actively infected with it, or had recovered from it provided the deeply sampled blood TCRbeta repertoires that made up the dataset. The samples were drawn from two sources: the first 160 participants of the ongoing ImmuneRACE study, and 950 to 1,500 subjects contributed by 6 global collaborators. Sample metadata almost always included a de-identified subject ID, COVID-19 status, age in years and sex. The repertoires were made available in a free public database intended to serve as a resource for research on the immune response to SARS-CoV-2. The material from the prospective study consisted of cDNA or gDNA derived from T cells, B-cell-depleted T cells, or PBMCs. Where available, HLA class I and class II types were obtained from metadata supplied by the sample provider rather than from assay-based typing.

Each collaborating institution followed its own protocols to collect whole blood in K2EDTA tubes. Collaborator samples were shipped for TCRbeta analysis as frozen whole blood, isolated PBMCs, or DNA extracted from either sample type. Overall study outcomes, separate from this receptor: Clinical and demographic metadata were provided uncurated, with the amount varying by source and participant.

Clipping removes 3 bases from V and 6 bases from J, with 5 as the unmatched junction base count. Reading the germline V gene (reference sequence) gives CDR1 LNHDA and CDR2 SQIVND. From the cysteine through the phenylalanine, the CDR3 covers 15 amino acids. The kept DNA is CDR3 alone, 45 bases in frame from the first base. Remarks on this clone: Its specific antigen is unknown. No base quality information exists; no much larger clone differs at one position.

TCRbeta CDR3 regions were amplified from genomic DNA using the immunoSEQ Assay, a bias-controlled multiplex PCR. The paper's processing steps were these. Nucleated cell counts per sample were estimated from amplification of reference gene primers within the assay. To quantify the absolute abundance of each unique TCRbeta CDR3 rearrangement, sequence reads were collapsed and filtered. For each sample, productive Simpson clonality was calculated as the square root of Simpson's diversity index across productive rearrangements. TCRdb's version of the immuneACCESS table is confined to in-frame rearrangements and falls short of the full clone set. An unresolved V gene accounts for under half of the shortfall where checked; the remainder is of unknown origin. V, J and clone size were drawn from that table, and D and trimming were deduced from the DNA. Counted in this sample were about 43,000 clones; about 87% of them appeared once. The ten largest account for just over 15% of the sample.

The sample taken for sequencing was peripheral blood. The V and J genes are TRBV19 and TRBJ2-2; TRBD2 fits 9 bases in the junction. The clonotype was recovered from a man in his sixties with active COVID-19. The CDR3 has the sequence CASSIEAGGPGELFF. The nucleotide sequence reads TGTGCCAGTAGTATTGAGGCGGGGGGGCCCGGGGAGCTGTTTTTT.